These 11 T cell receptor beta chains came from one sample sequenced in a study of blood T cell repertoires in COVID-19. The table came from immunoSEQ multiplex PCR; TCRdb's copy has only in-frame clones and leaves some out. The sample has over 35,000 clones, about 91% seen once. The specimen was peripheral blood. Source of these receptors: a woman aged 30 to 39 in a cohort sampled during active COVID-19.

The chain combines TRBV5-5 with TRBJ2-6; 12 bases align to TRBD1. The ends lost 4 bases at V and 0 bases at J; junction bases unmatched: 8. This CDR3 contains 19 residues. The germline gives CDR1 SGHKS, CDR2 YYEKEE (reference sequence). The CDR3 region is CASSTSGTGGSSGANVLTF. The CDR3 bases are TGTGCCAGCAGCACCTCCGGGACAGGGGGCAGCTCTGGGGCCAACGTCCTGACTTTC.

The J gene is TRBJ2-7, the V gene TRBV10-3; TRBD2 matches 7 bases. In germline, CDR1 is ENHRY, CDR2 SYGVKD. CDR3 length: 13 amino acids. J gave up 3 bases and V 2 bases, and 1 base lay outside the gene matches. CDR3 in amino acids: CAISEGDYYEQYF. CDR3 sequence (DNA): TGTGCCATCAGTGAGGGGGACTACTACGAGCAGTACTTC.

CDR3 residues: CASSPRELGTAFF. In DNA form, the CDR3 reads TGTGCCAGCAGCCCTCGGGAGTTAGGTACAGCTTTCTTT. This chain links TRBV13 with TRBJ1-1; D gene ambiguous. Per the germline V gene, CDR1 is PRHDT and CDR2 is FYEKMQ (reference sequence). CDR3 length: 13 amino acids. The V gene lost 5 bases and the J gene lost 10 bases, with 17 bases spanning the gap.

V usage is TRBV5-8 and J usage is TRBJ2-4; 8 positions agree with TRBD2. The germline CDR1 and CDR2 sequences are SGHTS and YDEGEE. The CDR3 is made up of 20 amino acids. The V and J ends lost 1 base and 0 bases, in that order; junction bases with no gene match: 15. CDR3 sequence: CASSLIFGGRSLLAKNIQYF. The CDR3 DNA is TGTGCCAGCAGCTTGATTTTCGGCGGGAGGTCTCTACTAGCCAAAAACATTCAGTACTTC.

This rearrangement joins TRBV28 to TRBJ2-3; 7 bases map to TRBD2. The CDR3 length is 17 residues. CDR1 MDHEN and CDR2 SYDVKM come from the germline V gene. The V gene end was trimmed by 1 base and the J gene end by 4 bases; junction bases not matched to a gene: 11. CDR3 in DNA: TGTGCCAGCAGTTTATCTAAGACTAGCCGTGGATCAGATACGCAGTATTTT. Encoded protein: CASSLSKTSRGSDTQYF.

The gene calls are TRBV9 and TRBJ2-3; 9 bases are a match to TRBD2. Per the germline V gene, CDR1 is SGDLS and CDR2 is YYNGEE. Trimming took 0 bases from V and 10 from J; bases not matched to a gene: 3. There are 13 residues in the CDR3. CDR3 nucleotide sequence: TGTGCCAGCAGCGTAGGGGCGGGAGGGGCGCAGTATTTT. Translation gives CASSVGAGGAQYF. The full variable domain, in which reference TRBV9 and TRBJ2-3 provide the parts outside the CDR3, is DSGVTQTPKHLITATGQRVTLRCSPRSGDLSVYWYQQSLDQGLQFLIQYYNGEERAKGNILERFSAQQFPDLHSELNLSSLELGDSALYFCASSVGAGGAQYFGPGTRLTVL.

The chain couples TRBV3-1 (or the pseudogene TRBV3-2) to TRBJ2-1, with D perhaps TRBD2 (6 bases). The CDR3 has 18 residues. CDR1 and CDR2 (germline): LGHDT, YNNKEL (reference sequence). V lost 0 bases and J 6 bases, leaving 21 bases between the germline ends. In DNA form, the CDR3 reads TGTGCCAGCAGCCAAGACTTGGGTTGGAGGGAGAGGAGCAATGAGCAGTTCTTC. This encodes CASSQDLGWRERSNEQFF.

The chain combines TRBV5-1 with TRBJ2-7, with 10 bases matching TRBD2. Germline assignment: CDR1 SGHRS and CDR2 YFSETQ. The trim removed 3 bases at V and 0 bases at J, leaving 6 bases unmatched. The CDR3 totals 16 residues. This chain's CDR3 is CASSSLLAGVSYEQYF. CDR3 DNA: TGCGCCAGCAGCTCCCTGCTAGCGGGAGTCTCCTACGAGCAGTACTTC.

The chain carries TRBV6-5 and TRBJ1-2, with D tentatively TRBD1 (6 bases). Trimming removed 0 bases from V and 5 bases from J, with 10 bases in between. Germline V lookup: CDR1 MNHEY, CDR2 SVGAGI. The CDR3 runs 14 residues. The CDR3 nucleotides read TGTGCCAGCAGTTACTCAAGGGGGTTTTATGGCTACACCTTC. Protein: CASSYSRGFYGYTF.

This clone was seen a single time. The chain has TRBV19 and TRBJ1-2; the D gene is possibly TRBD1 (6 bases). Germline CDR1 LNHDA, CDR2 SQIVND (reference sequence). The CDR3 is 15 residues long. The V gene lost 3 bases and the J gene lost 7 bases, with 18 bases spanning the gap. In DNA, the CDR3 is TGTGCCAGTAGTATTATGCCAGGGGCGAAAGGTGGCTACACCTTC. Translated: CASSIMPGAKGGYTF.

This chain links TRBV12-3 or TRBV12-4 with TRBJ2-7; TRBD2 aligns across 8 bases. Unmatched junction bases numbered 7, after V lost 6 bases and J lost 6 bases. There are 13 residues in the CDR3. This CDR3 reads CASSKAGVVEQYF. The CDR3 DNA follows: TGTGCCAGCAGCAAAGCGGGAGTTGTCGAGCAGTACTTC.